A selection of T cell receptor beta chains follows, all from one sample in a study of CD8+CD57+ T cells in acquired aplastic anemia. A single record per CDR3 protein comes from TCRdb applying MiXCR to the reads. The table records a few hundred thousand distinct CDR3 sequences, roughly 53% of them present only once. Sequencing input: sorted CD4+, CD8+, or CD8+CD57+ T cells (not recorded which) from PBMCs. The receptors were gathered from a human donor with aplastic anemia. Each CDR3 is given with its conserved first and last residue. The order of the fields is J gene, clone size, V gene, D gene, CDR3 protein, CDR3 DNA. A D gene is named only where the DNA matches it firmly. Some rows have no size entry. The others give once, few or many, or a class for an expanded clone.

>TRBJ2-3|NA|TRBV24-1|NA
CATQPGGAGDTQYF
TGTGCCACCCAGCCAGGTGGCGCCGGAGATACGCAGTATTTT
>TRBJ2-5|many|TRBV12-3/TRBV12-4|TRBD2
CASSWTSGETQYF
TGTGCCAGCAGTTGGACTAGCGGGGAGACCCAGTACTTC
>TRBJ1-6|NA|TRBV20-1|NA
CSAPSSQGSISPLHF
TGCAGTGCTCCCAGTTCACAGGGTAGTATTTCACCCCTCCACTTT
>TRBJ1-2|NA|TRBV5-1|TRBD1
CASSRGLFGQGMGGYTF
TGCGCCAGCAGCAGGGGGCTTTTTGGACAGGGCATGGGCGGCTACACCTTC
>TRBJ2-7|NA|TRBV5-1|TRBD1
CANSPNVGTVYEQYF
TGCGCCAACAGCCCCAATGTGGGGACAGTCTACGAGCAGTACTTC
>TRBJ1-1|NA|TRBV19|NA
CASSFQGVNTEAFF
TGTGCCAGTAGCTTCCAGGGAGTTAACACTGAAGCTTTCTTT
>TRBJ2-1|NA|TRBV20-1|NA
CSAATQQGSNEQFF
TGCAGTGCTGCGACCCAGCAGGGGTCGAATGAGCAGTTCTTC
>TRBJ2-3|NA|TRBV20-1|NA
CSARDVGLTDTQYF
TGCAGTGCTAGAGATGTTGGTCTTACAGATACGCAGTATTTT
>TRBJ2-3|NA|TRBV7-2|NA
CASSSLSTDTQYF
TGTGCCAGCAGCTCCCTTAGCACAGATACGCAGTATTTT
>TRBJ2-7|NA|TRBV11-2|TRBD1
CASSLPDRVSSYEQYF
TGTGCCAGCAGCCTACCCGACAGGGTAAGCTCCTACGAGCAGTACTTC
>TRBJ2-5|many|TRBV30|TRBD1
CAWSLGQGAVETQYF
TGTGCCTGGAGTTTGGGACAGGGGGCCGTGGAGACCCAGTACTTC
>TRBJ1-5|few|TRBV7-9|NA
CASSLADGPQPQHF
TGTGCCAGCAGCTTAGCGGACGGGCCTCAGCCCCAGCATTTT
>TRBJ1-5|once|TRBV6-2/TRBV6-3|TRBD1
CASSYGQGAVNQPQHF
TGTGCCAGCAGTTATGGTCAGGGGGCAGTCAATCAGCCCCAGCATTTT
>TRBJ2-3|many|TRBV19|TRBD1
CASSIVLGTGTDTQYF
TGTGCCAGTAGTATAGTTCTCGGGACAGGGACAGATACGCAGTATTTT
>TRBJ2-1|NA|TRBV9|TRBD2
CASSFGGGGGEQFF
TGTGCCAGCAGTTTTGGGGGGGGGGGGGGGGAGCAGTTCTTC
>TRBJ1-1|NA|TRBV14|NA
CASSLSSGTEAFF
TGTGCCAGCTCACTCTCCTCGGGCACTGAAGCTTTCTTT
>TRBJ2-5|NA|TRBV24-1|TRBD1
CATRDQLGQRGSETQYF
TGTGCCACCAGGGATCAGTTGGGACAGAGGGGGAGCGAGACCCAGTACTTC
>TRBJ2-2|many|TRBV9|NA
CASSVESRVSVPGELFF
TGTGCCAGCAGCGTAGAGTCTAGGGTATCAGTGCCCGGGGAGCTGTTTTTT
>TRBJ1-5|many|TRBV2|NA
CASSDGLSGTINQPQHF
TGTGCCAGCAGTGACGGGCTATCAGGGACAATCAATCAGCCCCAGCATTTT
>TRBJ2-7|NA|TRBV5-1|TRBD1
CASTTGTGLYEQYF
TGCGCCAGCACCACCGGGACAGGGCTCTACGAGCAGTACTTC
>TRBJ1-1|NA|TRBV10-2|NA
CASSASSNAEAFF
TGCGCCAGCAGTGCCAGCAGTAACGCTGAGGCTTTCTTT
>TRBJ1-2|once|TRBV7-7|TRBD1
CASSFGQGVDGYTF
TGTGCTAGCAGCTTCGGACAGGGAGTAGATGGCTACACCTTC
>TRBJ2-7|NA|TRBV7-3|NA
CASGWMGPQTYEQYF
TGTGCCAGCGGCTGGATGGGACCGCAAACCTACGAGCAGTACTTC
>TRBJ2-3|many|TRBV5-1|TRBD2
CASLRSGGGASADTQYF
TGCGCCAGCCTACGTTCGGGCGGGGGGGCCAGCGCAGATACGCAGTATTTT
>TRBJ2-7|few|TRBV20-1|NA
CSARDRSYYEQYF
TGCAGTGCTAGGGACAGAAGCTACTACGAGCAGTACTTC
>TRBJ2-5|NA|TRBV5-6|NA
CASSLGRGWETQYF
TGTGCCAGCAGCTTGGGTAGGGGGTGGGAGACCCAGTACTTC
>TRBJ2-1|many|TRBV5-8|TRBD2
CASRLAGGSEQFF
TGTGCCAGCAGGCTAGCGGGGGGTAGTGAGCAGTTCTTC
>TRBJ2-3|NA|TRBV25-1|TRBD2
CASSALGRLAGGLGTQYF
TGTGCCAGCAGTGCCCTGGGCCGACTAGCGGGGGGTCTGGGTACGCAGTATTTT
>TRBJ2-3|NA|TRBV6-2/TRBV6-3|NA
CASSPMADTQYF
TGTGCCAGCAGCCCGATGGCAGATACGCAGTATTTT
>TRBJ1-6|NA|TRBV5-1|TRBD1
CASSLDRGYNSPLHF
TGCGCCAGCAGCTTGGACAGGGGATATAATTCACCCCTCCACTTT
>TRBJ2-5|NA|TRBV2|TRBD1
CARRGWTGSETQYF
TGTGCCAGGAGAGGGTGGACAGGCTCGGAAACCCAGTACTTC
>TRBJ1-4|NA|TRBV5-1|NA
CASSSGHPEKLFF
TGCGCCAGCAGCTCAGGACATCCCGAAAAACTGTTTTTT